This T cell receptor beta chain is drawn from a study of T-cell memory formation after mild COVID-19. General observations from the study: CD4+ bias marked clones expanding day 15 to 37, unlike balanced contracting clones.

TCRdb itself ran the 5' RACE reads through MiXCR, one entry per CDR3 protein. The sample carries around 450,000 distinct CDR3 sequences, about 19% recorded once. The J segment lost 8 bases and the V segment lost 9 bases, leaving 7 bases of the junction unmatched. Germline CDR1 and CDR2: KGHDR and SFDVKD. CDR3 size: 13 residues. Only a few counts were recorded for this clonotype. As yet, its antigen is unknown. The sample consisted of PBMCs or a T cell subset sorted from them (not recorded which). This TCR came from an adult woman who had mild COVID-19 (a few samples of this study predate the infection). Cell type and time point are not known. The rearrangement joins TRBV24-1 to TRBJ2-1, with TRBD2 matching over 9 bases. The CDR3 nucleotides read TGTGCCACCGCGGCGGGGGGGGTCCATGAGCAGTTCTTC. Residues: CATAAGGVHEQFF.